The rows below give T cell receptor beta chains drawn from one sample of a study of CD8+ T cells in alopecia areata. TCRdb's copy holds only in-frame clones and misses some; the assay was immunoSEQ multiplex PCR. The sample shows about 200,000 clones, 58% of them seen only once. The sample here was CD4+ T cells sorted from blood, taken at week 24, from a patient treated with tofacitinib. The origin of the receptors is a human donor with alopecia areata. CDR3s include the opening cysteine and the closing phenylalanine or tryptophan. A D gene is named only where the DNA matches it firmly. Some rows mark clone size as missing; the rest say once, few, many or name a class of expanded clone.

v_call	j_call	d_call	clone_size	cdr3_nt	cdr3_aa
TRBV29-1	TRBJ2-7	NA	few	TGCAGCGTTGACCCAGGTGGTGACTACGAGCAGTACTTC	CSVDPGGDYEQYF
TRBV30	TRBJ1-5	NA	NA	TGTGCCTGGAGCATCGGGGGGAATCAGCCCCAGCATTTT	CAWSIGGNQPQHF
TRBV28	TRBJ2-3	NA	NA	TGTGCCAGCAGTTTGGGAGGTGGGCCGGGCACAGATACGCAGTATTTT	CASSLGGGPGTDTQYF
TRBV15	TRBJ2-3	TRBD2	NA	TGTGCCACCAGCAGAGTGGGGACTAGCGGGGCGGATCAGCAGTATTTT	CATSRVGTSGADQQYF
TRBV2	TRBJ2-2	TRBD1	NA	TGTGCCAGCAGTGAAAGACAGGGGCGCACCGGGGAGCTGTTTTTT	CASSERQGRTGELFF
TRBV2	TRBJ1-5	NA	NA	TGTGCCAGCAGGGCCCAGGAGAATCAGCCCCAGCATTTT	CASRAQENQPQHF
TRBV29-1	TRBJ2-5	NA	NA	TGCAGCGTTGAAAGGCGGTCAGGGGGGAAAGAGACCCAGTACTTC	CSVERRSGGKETQYF
TRBV29-1	TRBJ1-2	TRBD1	few	TGCAGCGTTGCTTTACCGGGACAGAGCTATGGCTACACCTTC	CSVALPGQSYGYTF
TRBV6-5	TRBJ2-1	TRBD2	NA	TGTGCCAGCCAGCGGGAGGTCGGCAATGAGCAGTTCTTC	CASQREVGNEQFF
TRBV18	TRBJ1-6	NA	NA	TGTGCCAGCTCACCATATCAGGTTTTGGATTCACCCCTCCACTTT	CASSPYQVLDSPLHF
TRBV30	TRBJ2-1	TRBD2	few	TGTGCCTGGGCTAGCGGGAGGTGGTACAATGAGCAGTTCTTC	CAWASGRWYNEQFF
TRBV27	TRBJ2-7	NA	NA	TGTGCCAGCAGCTTCGACAGGCTGTCCGGGGAGCAGTACTTC	CASSFDRLSGEQYF
TRBV19	TRBJ1-5	NA	NA	TGTGCCAGTAGTATAGCGCCCGGAGAAGGCAATCAGCCCCAGCATTTT	CASSIAPGEGNQPQHF
TRBV15	TRBJ2-1	TRBD2	NA	TGTGCCACCAGCAGAGGCCCGTCAGCGGGAGGGTTTAACAATGAGCAGTTCTTC	CATSRGPSAGGFNNEQFF
TRBV5-1	TRBJ2-3	TRBD1	NA	TGCGCCAGCAGCTCTACCGGGACAGGGGGCACAGATACGCAGTATTTT	CASSSTGTGGTDTQYF
TRBV7-9	TRBJ2-3	NA	few	TGTGCCAGCAGCTTCGTCACAGATACGCAGTATTTT	CASSFVTDTQYF
TRBV6-5	TRBJ2-3	NA	NA	TGTGCCAGCAGTTATTCGGTCTTCACAGATACGCAGTATTTT	CASSYSVFTDTQYF
TRBV2	TRBJ2-6	NA	NA	TGTGCCAGCAGGGAGACCTCTGGGGCCAACGTCCTGACTTTC	CASRETSGANVLTF
TRBV5-4	TRBJ2-3	NA	NA	TGTGCCAGCAGCACAGATACGCAGTATTTT	CASSTDTQYF
TRBV5-6	TRBJ2-2	TRBD1	many	TGTGCCAGCAGCTTGGAAGTAGGGACAGAGAACACCGGGGAGCTGTTTTTT	CASSLEVGTENTGELFF
TRBV4-1	TRBJ2-7	TRBD1	NA	TGCGCCAGCAGCCGGACGGGACAGGACCCCTACGAGCAGTACTTC	CASSRTGQDPYEQYF
TRBV27	TRBJ2-5	NA	few	TGTGCCAGCAGTTTCACGGGGGGCGGCGGGACCCAGTACTTC	CASSFTGGGGTQYF
TRBV9	TRBJ2-7	NA	few	TGTGCCAGCAGCGCCTTTAGGGACACGAGGGGCGAGCAGTACTTC	CASSAFRDTRGEQYF
TRBV19	TRBJ2-1	TRBD2	NA	TGTGCCAGTAGTCCCGGGGGGGGAGCCACGTACAATGAGCAGTTCTTC	CASSPGGGATYNEQFF
TRBV30	TRBJ2-1	NA	NA	TGTGCCTGGAGTCTCGGGGGGCGGGAGTGGAATGAGCAGTTCTTC	CAWSLGGREWNEQFF
TRBV7-9	TRBJ2-7	TRBD1	NA	TGTGCCAGCAGCCCGACAGGGACAACGTCCTACGAGCAGTACTTC	CASSPTGTTSYEQYF
TRBV7-2	TRBJ2-1	NA	once	TGTGCCAGCAGCTTAGGGGTGCAGGGGTACGAGCAGTTCTTC	CASSLGVQGYEQFF
TRBV5-4	TRBJ2-2	NA	many	TGTGCCAGCAGCTTGGGATCTACCACCGGGGAGCTGTTTTTT	CASSLGSTTGELFF
TRBV5-1	TRBJ2-5	NA	NA	TGCGCCAGCAGCGCGTCGTCCCAAGAGACCCAGTACTTC	CASSASSQETQYF
TRBV30	TRBJ1-2	NA	NA	TGTGCCTACGAAATGGGGCTGACCTATGGCTACACCTTC	CAYEMGLTYGYTF
TRBV30	TRBJ2-3	TRBD2	NA	TGTGCCTGGAGTGCCGGACTAGCGGGAGATACGCAGTATTTT	CAWSAGLAGDTQYF
TRBV18	TRBJ1-2	TRBD1	few	TGTGCCAGCTCATCGGGACAGGGAGCCTATGGCTACACCTTC	CASSSGQGAYGYTF
TRBV29-1	TRBJ2-1	NA	NA	TGCAGCGTACCAGGGAGCTCCTACAATGAGCAGTTCTTC	CSVPGSSYNEQFF
TRBV20-1	TRBJ2-7	NA	NA	TGCAGTGCTACCCTCCCCACCGAGCAGTACTTC	CSATLPTEQYF
TRBV7-2	TRBJ1-2	NA	few	TGTGCCAGCAGCTTCCGGGTCGAAGGCAGCTACACCTTC	CASSFRVEGSYTF
TRBV7-2	TRBJ2-5	TRBD2	NA	TGTGCCAGCAGCTTAGACCTTCCCGGGACTAGCGGGGTGAACCAGTACTTC	CASSLDLPGTSGVNQYF
TRBV15	TRBJ2-3	NA	NA	TGTGCCACCAGCAGAGACCTTGATACGCAGTATTTT	CATSRDLDTQYF
TRBV27	TRBJ2-7	TRBD1	NA	TGTGCCAGCTCCGGGACAGGGAATTTTGAGCAGTACTTC	CASSGTGNFEQYF
TRBV10-3	TRBJ1-5	NA	few	TGTGCCATCAGTGGGGGCAGGGAGCAGCCCCAGCATTTT	CAISGGREQPQHF
TRBV7-6	TRBJ2-2	NA	NA	TGTGCCAGCAGTGTAGGGTATGGCGACGGGGAGCTGTTTTTT	CASSVGYGDGELFF
TRBV30	TRBJ1-5	NA	NA	TGTGCCTGGAGTAAGGACCACATTCGTCAGCCCCAGCATTTT	CAWSKDHIRQPQHF
TRBV9	TRBJ1-4	NA	NA	TGTGCCAGCAGCGTAGGTACCAGACGGGAAAAACTGTTTTTT	CASSVGTRREKLFF
TRBV10-3	TRBJ2-5	NA	few	TGTGCCAGCATCCCCCCCGGGGGCGGAGAGACCCAGTACTTC	CASIPPGGGETQYF
TRBV5-1	TRBJ2-1	NA	NA	TGCGCCAGCAGCACCGACGGGAGCTCCTACAATGAGCAGTTCTTC	CASSTDGSSYNEQFF
TRBV7-3	TRBJ2-2	NA	NA	TGTGCCAGCAGCTTACGTGGGGGCGCAGGCGGGGAGCTGTTTTTT	CASSLRGGAGGELFF
TRBV5-6	TRBJ2-2	NA	NA	TGTGCCAGCAGCCATACGCCCGGCCGGGGCGGGGAGCTGTTTTTT	CASSHTPGRGGELFF
TRBV5-1	TRBJ2-2	NA	NA	TGCGCCAGCAGCTTTACGGGAGACGGGGAGCTGTTTTTT	CASSFTGDGELFF
TRBV6-5	TRBJ2-3	NA	once	TGTGCCGGCAGTTACCGGCAGGGCAATACGCAGTATTTT	CAGSYRQGNTQYF
TRBV4-3	TRBJ2-5	NA	NA	TGCGCCAGCAGCCAGGGCAGGGTAGGAGAGACCCAGTACTTC	CASSQGRVGETQYF
TRBV7-2	TRBJ2-2	NA	NA	TGTGCCAGCAGCTTAGCGTCTAGCGAGAACGGGGAGCTGTTTTTT	CASSLASSENGELFF